This T cell receptor beta chain was identified during a study of blood T cell repertoires in COVID-19. Original processing notes: Nucleated cell number was recorded as an estimate derived from reference gene primer amplification. The protocol was immunoSEQ multiplex PCR, while the TCRdb copy is restricted to in-frame clones and leaves out a portion. The DNA was the basis for D and trimming; V, J and clone size are from that table. The sample carries fewer than 90,000 clones, about 95% recorded once. The CDR3 extends over 14 amino acids. CDR1 SEHNR and CDR2 FQNEAQ come from the germline V gene (reference sequence). Trimming left V 6 bases short and J 3 bases short, with 15 bases between.

The sequence derives from a human donor with active COVID-19. The donor label of this sample is uncertain. Sequencing used peripheral blood. The V gene is TRBV7-9, the J gene TRBJ2-7; perhaps TRBD1 as D (5 bases). Here the CDR3 DNA reads TGTGCCAGCAGTTCGAAGGGGTCGGACTACGAGCAGTACTTC. Translating it yields CASSSKGSDYEQYF.